The 24 T cell receptor beta chains in this list originate from one sample, sequenced in a study of cytomegalovirus exposure and HLA in healthy donors. PCR employed 60 Vbeta and 13 Jbeta primers. The data were produced by immunoSEQ multiplex PCR, yet TCRdb's version contains in-frame clones alone and is incomplete. In the table there are roughly 80,000 clones, 67% of which are singletons. Input material: PBMCs. These receptors all stem from a woman between 50 and 59 years old in good health and CMV-seropositive.

The rearrangement links TRBV27 to TRBJ2-1; 8 nucleotides align to TRBD2. V was clipped by 7 bases and J by 3 bases; unmatched bases: 5. Germline assignment: CDR1 MNHEY and CDR2 SMNVEV (reference sequence). The CDR3 totals 14 residues. The CDR3 spells CASIRRGGYNEQFF. The CDR3 DNA follows: TGTGCCAGCATCCGACGGGGGGGCTACAATGAGCAGTTCTTC.

Remarks on this clone: The junction departs from germline at one end; a sequencing error may be responsible. J is TRBJ1-1 and V is TRBV7-9; no clear D. The CDR3 length is 12 residues. In germline, CDR1 is SEHNR, CDR2 FQNEAQ (reference sequence). CDR3: CSSSPTGTEAFF. In DNA form, the CDR3 reads TGTTCCAGCAGCCCTACCGGGACTGAAGCTTTCTTT.

This clone has only one observation. The sample holds other DNA sequences that translate to the same CDR3. The chain has TRBV7-8 and TRBJ1-1, with D possibly being TRBD1 (6 bases). The CDR3 totals 17 residues. The V gene lost 6 bases and the J gene lost 7 bases, with 27 bases spanning the gap. Germline assignment: CDR1 SGHVS and CDR2 FQNEAQ. Written as DNA, the CDR3 is TGTGCCAGCAGTTTAAGGGGACGACAGGAAGCCTCCCTTGAAGCTTTCTTT. The encoded protein is CASSLRGRQEASLEAFF.

The gene calls are TRBV27 and TRBJ1-2, with D perhaps matching TRBD1 (5 bases). Trimming shortened V by 6 bases and J by 3 bases, and 14 bases separated the two germline ends. The CDR3 consists of 14 residues. The V gene's germline CDR1 is MNHEY and CDR2 SMNVEV (reference sequence). The CDR3 loop is CASRARALDYGYTF. The CDR3 region has the DNA TGTGCCAGCAGAGCCAGGGCTTTGGACTATGGCTACACCTTC.

This clone came up a few times. The chain uses TRBV19 and TRBJ1-1; 8 nucleotides match TRBD1. From germline, CDR1 is LNHDA and CDR2 SQIVND (reference sequence). V shed 8 bases and J 4 bases; nucleotides not matched to a gene: 12. This CDR3 region has 15 residues. This chain's CDR3 is CASLGQDDYSTEAFF. The DNA for the CDR3 is TGTGCCAGTCTGGGACAGGACGACTACAGCACTGAAGCTTTCTTT.

The chain is built from TRBV6-4 and TRBJ1-2; the D is unclear. Trimming took off 3 bases at V and 4 bases at J, with 12 bases between the two ends. The length of the CDR3 is 14 residues. Germline loops: CDR1 MRHNA, CDR2 SNTAGT. The DNA of the CDR3 is TGTGCCAGCAGTGAGAGGCCTACTGGCTATGGCTACACCTTC. Translation gives CASSERPTGYGYTF.

This chain connects TRBV2 to TRBJ2-1; D perhaps matches TRBD2 (6 bases). Trimming removed 6 bases from V and 3 bases from J, with 15 bases in between. The CDR3 runs to 15 residues. The germline V gene has CDR1 SNHLY and CDR2 FYNNEI. CDR3 region: CASRASGVFYNEQFF. The CDR3, as DNA: TGTGCCAGCAGGGCTTCGGGGGTGTTCTACAATGAGCAGTTCTTC.

The chain employs TRBV6-5 and TRBJ1-2; D not certain. The CDR3 length is 15 residues. V dropped 0 bases and J dropped 4 bases, with 12 bases sitting between them. Looked up from germline, CDR1 is MNHEY and CDR2 is SVGAGI. The CDR3 loop reads CASSYSQAGFYGYTF. DNA of the CDR3: TGTGCCAGCAGTTACTCCCAGGCGGGGTTCTATGGCTACACCTTC.

The rearrangement joins TRBV6-5 to TRBJ1-1; D call uncertain. Germline CDR1 is MNHEY and CDR2 is SVGAGI. This CDR3 region has 15 residues. V lost 0 bases and J lost 1, with 9 bases in between. The DNA for the CDR3 is TGTGCCAGCAGTTACTCGGTCCGCGGGAACACTGAAGCTTTCTTT. Its protein product is CASSYSVRGNTEAFF.

The chain joins TRBV9 to TRBJ2-4; TRBD1 matches 9 bases. The CDR3 covers 11 residues. V dropped 4 bases and J dropped 13; count of bases not matched to a gene: 3. CDR1 and CDR2 (germline): SGDLS, YYNGEE. The CDR3 nucleotides read TGTGCCAGCAGCCGGGACAGGGAGCAGTACTTC. Protein product: CASSRDREQYF. Supplemented by reference TRBV9 and TRBJ2-4, the full variable domain reads DSGVTQTPKHLITATGQRVTLRCSPRSGDLSVYWYQQSLDQGLQFLIQYYNGEERAKGNILERFSAQQFPDLHSELNLSSLELGDSALYFCASSRDREQYFGAGTRLSVL.

CDR3 loop: CASSHPGGGNIQYF. Written as DNA, the CDR3 is TGTGCCAGCAGCCACCCGGGGGGCGGGAACATTCAGTACTTC. V and J are TRBV4-2 and TRBJ2-4; a weak D match, TRBD2 (7 bases). Trimming took off 3 bases at V and 7 bases at J, with 13 bases between the two ends. Germline V gene lookup returns CDR1 LGHNA and CDR2 YNFKEQ. The CDR3 length is 14 residues.

The chain combines TRBV27 with TRBJ1-1, with TRBD1 matching 7 bases. Trimming removed 1 base from V and 7 bases from J; junction bases left unmatched: 12. Germline V lookup: CDR1 MNHEY, CDR2 SMNVEV (reference sequence). The CDR3 is 16 residues long. CDR3 in DNA: TGTGCCAGCAGTTTATTCGGAGGAGGGGGCGTGGTTGAAGCTTTCTTT. Its translation: CASSLFGGGGVVEAFF.

This chain joins TRBV19 and TRBJ1-5, with 8 positions matching TRBD1. Germline assignment: CDR1 LNHDA and CDR2 SQIVND (reference sequence). CDR3 length: 15 residues. V gave up 3 bases and J gave up 10 bases; unmatched junction bases: 11. The CDR3 is CASSMQQGGGEPQHF. CDR3 coding DNA: TGTGCCAGTAGTATGCAACAGGGGGGAGGAGAACCCCAGCATTTT. The entire variable domain, with the rest obtained from reference TRBV19 and TRBJ1-5, is as follows: DGGITQSPKYLFRKEGQNVTLSCEQNLNHDAMYWYRQDPGQGLRLIYYSQIVNDFQKGDIAEGYSVSREKKESFPLTVTSAQKNPTAFYLCASSMQQGGGEPQHFGDGTRLSIL.

The chain combines TRBV5-6 with TRBJ1-5; D is uncertain. Per germline, CDR1 SGHDT and CDR2 YYEEEE. V lost 1 base to trimming and J lost 4 bases, with 3 bases between them. The CDR3 has 12 amino acids. The CDR3: CASSLPNQPQHF. DNA of the CDR3: TGTGCCAGCAGCTTGCCAAATCAGCCCCAGCATTTT.

The V call is TRBV15, the J call TRBJ1-1; TRBD1 might be the D (6 bases). CDR3 length: 13 residues. Germline V gene sequence: CDR1 LNHNV, CDR2 YYDKDF (reference sequence). Trimming removed 7 bases from V and 2 bases from J, with 11 bases in between. CDR3 protein: CATTLDRNTEAFF. CDR3 nucleotide sequence: TGTGCCACCACCCTGGACAGAAACACTGAAGCTTTCTTT.

This clone was observed once. The chain recombines TRBV6-5 with TRBJ2-7, with unresolved D. The CDR3 runs 14 residues. Germline V lookup: CDR1 MNHEY, CDR2 SVGAGI. V lost 8 bases, J lost 0 bases, and 14 bases lay in between. DNA of the CDR3: TGTGCCAGCCGCCTTGGAGTCAGCTCCTACGAGCAGTACTTC. Translated: CASRLGVSSYEQYF.

This chain links TRBV5-1 with TRBJ2-3, with 7 bases lining up with TRBD1. Germline V gene lookup returns CDR1 SGHRS and CDR2 YFSETQ. This CDR3 comprises 16 residues. The trim removed 2 bases at V and 8 bases at J, leaving 14 bases unmatched. CDR3 protein: CASSLTETGPTGTQYF. In nucleotides, the CDR3 is TGCGCCAGCAGCTTAACTGAGACAGGGCCGACGGGTACGCAGTATTTT.

The gene calls are TRBV9 and TRBJ1-4, with 9 bases fitting TRBD1. The CDR3 runs to 18 residues. Germline CDR1 reads SGDLS; CDR2 reads YYNGEE. V lost 4 bases, J lost 3 bases, and 13 bases stayed unmatched. Here the CDR3 reads CASSISTGGLAANEKLFF. The CDR3 DNA is TGTGCCAGCAGCATTTCGACAGGGGGGTTGGCGGCTAATGAAAAACTGTTTTTT.

The chain uses TRBV9 and TRBJ2-3, with TRBD2 matching 8 bases. Germline values: CDR1 SGDLS, CDR2 YYNGEE. J was trimmed by 3 bases and V by 0 bases; bases with no gene match: 6. This CDR3 contains 16 residues. The CDR3: CASSVALAGGTDTQYF. CDR3 nucleotides: TGTGCCAGCAGCGTAGCCCTGGCGGGGGGAACAGATACGCAGTATTTT.

V is TRBV5-1 and J is TRBJ2-6; tentatively, D is TRBD1 (6 bases). This CDR3 is 18 amino acids long. Germline V lookup: CDR1 SGHRS, CDR2 YFSETQ. Trimming removed 2 bases at V and 0 bases at J, with 15 bases between. CDR3 nucleotide sequence: TGCGCCAGCAGCTTAACCTTCCTGACAGGCTCTGGGGCCAACGTCCTGACTTTC. It translates to CASSLTFLTGSGANVLTF.

V gene TRBV11-2 combines with J gene TRBJ1-1, with TRBD1 identical over 10 bases. V was pared by 0 bases and J by 3 bases, with 10 bases of the junction left unmatched. From germline, CDR1 is SGHAT and CDR2 FQNNGV. The CDR3 covers 18 residues. The chain's CDR3 is CASSLDITGTGADTEAFF. The DNA for the CDR3 is TGTGCCAGCAGCTTAGATATCACGGGGACAGGGGCGGACACTGAAGCTTTCTTT.

J is TRBJ1-4 and V is TRBV18; unclear D gene. Trimming removed 1 base at V and 8 bases at J, with 17 bases between. CDR1 and CDR2 (germline): KGHSH, LQKENI. CDR3 length: 16 residues. CDR3 amino acids: CASSPQRGLTWEKLFF. The CDR3, as DNA: TGTGCCAGCTCACCACAAAGAGGACTGACTTGGGAAAAACTGTTTTTT.

V is TRBV11-3 and J is TRBJ1-1; 7 bases align to TRBD1. This CDR3 contains 14 residues. J was trimmed by 2 bases and V by 3 bases; bases with no gene match: 3. Looked up from germline, CDR1 is SGHNT and CDR2 is YENEEA. The CDR3 DNA reads as TGTGCCAGCAGCTTTGGACAGGCAAACACTGAAGCTTTCTTT. Protein: CASSFGQANTEAFF. Drawing the rest from reference TRBV11-3 and TRBJ1-1, the complete variable domain is EAGVVQSPRYKIIEKKQPVAFWCNPISGHNTLYWYLQNLGQGPELLIRYENEEAVDDSQLPKDRFSAERLKGVDSTLKIQPAELGDSAVYLCASSFGQANTEAFFGQGTRLTVV.

The chain uses TRBV6-6 and TRBJ1-2; maybe TRBD1 (6 bases). V was cut by 7 bases and J by 7 bases, with 13 bases left in between. This CDR3 has 12 amino acids. In germline, CDR1 is MNHNY, CDR2 SVGAGI (reference sequence). As DNA, the CDR3 is TGTGCCAGCACCGAGTTGGGGGCTGGCTACACCTTC. Translated, it gives CASTELGAGYTF.